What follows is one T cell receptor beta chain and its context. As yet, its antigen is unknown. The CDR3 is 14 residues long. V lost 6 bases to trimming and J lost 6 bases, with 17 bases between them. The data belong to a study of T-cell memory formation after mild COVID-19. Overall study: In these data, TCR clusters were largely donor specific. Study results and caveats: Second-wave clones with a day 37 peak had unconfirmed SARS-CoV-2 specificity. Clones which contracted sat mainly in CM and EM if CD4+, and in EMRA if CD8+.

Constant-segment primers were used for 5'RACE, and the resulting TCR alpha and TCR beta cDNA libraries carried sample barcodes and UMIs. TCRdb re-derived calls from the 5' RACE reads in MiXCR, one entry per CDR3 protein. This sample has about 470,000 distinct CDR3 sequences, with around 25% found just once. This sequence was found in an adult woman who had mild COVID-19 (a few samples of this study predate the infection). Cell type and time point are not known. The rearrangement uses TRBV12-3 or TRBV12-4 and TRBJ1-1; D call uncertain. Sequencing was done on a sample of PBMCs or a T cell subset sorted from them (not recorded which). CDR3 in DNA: TGTGCCAGCAGCGCAGCCCTTAGGGTCTCTGAAGCTTTCTTT. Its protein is CASSAALRVSEAFF.